This T cell receptor beta chain came from a study of blood T cell repertoires in COVID-19. Study-level information: The study drew acute and convalescent COVID-19 samples from the United States, Italy and Spain.

Recovered status applied to Cohort 3 donors who had two consecutive negative PCRs. It also applied to those with clearance or with symptom resolution. V lost 11 bases to trimming and J lost 5 bases, with 15 bases between them. From germline, CDR1 is LGHDT and CDR2 YNNKEL (reference sequence). This CDR3 has 12 residues. Authors' methods: Researchers report that nucleated cell counts were estimated from reference gene primer amplification. This table comes from immunoSEQ multiplex PCR, and its TCRdb copy is limited to in-frame clones, with some not included. The V and J calls and the clone size are those of that table, but D and trimming were determined from the DNA. The sample holds 130,000 to 150,000 clones, around 87% seen once.

The rearrangement joins TRBV3-1 (or the pseudogene TRBV3-2) to TRBJ2-5, with no clear D. The receptor was derived from a man aged 60 to 75 who had recovered from COVID-19. Sequenced material: PBMCs or T cells enriched from blood (not recorded which). For the CDR3, the DNA is TGTGCCGTCCTTTCGGTTGCGGAGACCCAGTACTTC. It is translated as CAVLSVAETQYF.